A single sample gave rise to the 9 T cell receptor beta chains below, sequenced in a study of identical twins. TCRdb re-called the 5' RACE reads through MiXCR, storing one row per CDR3 protein. The data hold about 470,000 distinct CDR3 sequences, with around 24% observed a single time. The data were also submitted as part of a second study, on T cells expressing NK-cell markers.

Specimen: CD4+ T cells sorted from blood. The receptors stem from a young woman in good health.

The chain carries TRBV20-1 and TRBJ2-5; 8 bases fit TRBD2. CDR1 is DFQATT, CDR2 SNEGSKA, per germline (reference sequence). The CDR3 sequence is 14 residues long. V shed 3 bases, J shed 2 bases, and the junction held 5 bases outside the gene matches. Written as DNA, the CDR3 is TGCAGTGCTAGTACGTCGGGGGGGCAAGAGACCCAGTACTTC. Protein sequence: CSASTSGGQETQYF.

This clonotype has a handful of counts. The chain combines TRBV6-1 with TRBJ2-2; 9 bases align to TRBD1. The CDR3 contains 14 residues. The germline gives CDR1 MNHNS, CDR2 SASEGT. V was pared by 6 bases and J by 1 base, with 0 bases of the junction left unmatched. The CDR3 reads CASRDRGNTGELFF. CDR3 sequence (DNA): TGTGCCAGCAGGGACAGGGGGAACACCGGGGAGCTGTTTTTT.

The chain employs TRBV4-2 and TRBJ1-3; TRBD1 matches 8 bases. The CDR3 extends over 16 amino acids. Germline V gives CDR1 LGHNA, CDR2 YNFKEQ. The ends lost 1 base at V and 3 bases at J; junction bases unmatched: 5. The CDR3 reads CASSQADRVSGNTIYF. The CDR3 bases are TGTGCCAGCAGCCAAGCGGACAGGGTTAGTGGAAACACCATATATTTT.

The V call is TRBV6-2 or TRBV6-3, the J call TRBJ2-1, with 10 bases identical to TRBD2. This CDR3 contains 15 residues. Germline CDR1 and CDR2: MNHEY and SVGEGT. The V segment lost 6 bases and the J segment 5 bases; nucleotides outside the gene matches: 7. This CDR3 is CASRTGTSANNEQFF. CDR3 DNA sequence: TGTGCCAGCAGAACCGGGACTAGCGCCAACAATGAGCAGTTCTTC.

In this sample, this clonotype turned up a few times. V usage is TRBV7-2 and J usage is TRBJ2-1; 7 bases agree with TRBD2. The V gene end was trimmed by 10 bases and the J gene end by 4 bases; junction bases not matched to a gene: 10. The CDR3 spans 14 residues. Germline V lookup: CDR1 SGHTA, CDR2 FQGNSA. The CDR3 region is CATKGPGGYNEQFF. The CDR3 DNA reads TGTGCCACAAAAGGCCCGGGGGGATACAATGAGCAGTTCTTC.

V usage is TRBV28 and J usage is TRBJ2-7; 13 bases are a match to TRBD2. V lost 3 bases and J lost 4; bases outside the gene matches: 12. The CDR3 spans 18 residues. Germline V gene lookup returns CDR1 MDHEN and CDR2 SYDVKM. CDR3 sequence: CASSFRLRTSGRTYEQYF. As DNA, the CDR3 is TGTGCCAGCAGTTTCAGGCTTAGGACTAGCGGGAGAACTTACGAGCAGTACTTC.

The chain links TRBV20-1 to TRBJ2-1, with TRBD2 identical over 8 bases. Unmatched junction bases numbered 8, after V lost 6 bases and J lost 4 bases. Germline CDR1 DFQATT, CDR2 SNEGSKA (reference sequence). This CDR3 has 14 residues. Here the CDR3 DNA reads TGCAGTGCCAAAACTAGCGGCAGTTACAATGAGCAGTTCTTC. Its translation: CSAKTSGSYNEQFF.

This clonotype showed up just a few times. The chain has TRBV5-6 and TRBJ2-5; TRBD1 agrees at 8 bases. The CDR3 length is 14 residues. Germline V lookup: CDR1 SGHDT, CDR2 YYEEEE. V shed 1 base and J 3 bases; nucleotides not matched to a gene: 2. CDR3 coding DNA: TGTGCCAGCAGCTTGTGGACAGGGAAAGAGACCCAGTACTTC. Its translation is CASSLWTGKETQYF.

This clonotype showed up just a few times. V gene TRBV3-1 combines with J gene TRBJ2-7; TRBD1 matches 7 bases. The CDR3 totals 15 residues. Germline V gene sequence: CDR1 LGHDT, CDR2 YNNKEL (reference sequence). The V and J ends lost 2 bases and 2 bases, in that order; junction bases with no gene match: 6. The CDR3 DNA reads as TGTGCCAGCAGCCAAATCTGGCAGGGGGCCTACGAGCAGTACTTC. It yields the protein CASSQIWQGAYEQYF.